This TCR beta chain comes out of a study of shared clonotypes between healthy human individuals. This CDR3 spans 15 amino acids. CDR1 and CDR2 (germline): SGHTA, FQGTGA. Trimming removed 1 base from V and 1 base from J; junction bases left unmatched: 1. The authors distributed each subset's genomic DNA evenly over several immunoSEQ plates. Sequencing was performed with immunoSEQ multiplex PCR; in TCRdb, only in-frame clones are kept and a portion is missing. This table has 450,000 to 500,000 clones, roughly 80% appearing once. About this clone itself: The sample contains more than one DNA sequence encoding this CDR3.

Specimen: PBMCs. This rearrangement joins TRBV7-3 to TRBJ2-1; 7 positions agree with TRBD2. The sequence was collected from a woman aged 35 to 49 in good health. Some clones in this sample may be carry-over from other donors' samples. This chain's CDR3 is CASSLSGSSYNEQFF. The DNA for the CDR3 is TGTGCCAGCAGCTTAAGCGGGAGTTCCTACAATGAGCAGTTCTTC.